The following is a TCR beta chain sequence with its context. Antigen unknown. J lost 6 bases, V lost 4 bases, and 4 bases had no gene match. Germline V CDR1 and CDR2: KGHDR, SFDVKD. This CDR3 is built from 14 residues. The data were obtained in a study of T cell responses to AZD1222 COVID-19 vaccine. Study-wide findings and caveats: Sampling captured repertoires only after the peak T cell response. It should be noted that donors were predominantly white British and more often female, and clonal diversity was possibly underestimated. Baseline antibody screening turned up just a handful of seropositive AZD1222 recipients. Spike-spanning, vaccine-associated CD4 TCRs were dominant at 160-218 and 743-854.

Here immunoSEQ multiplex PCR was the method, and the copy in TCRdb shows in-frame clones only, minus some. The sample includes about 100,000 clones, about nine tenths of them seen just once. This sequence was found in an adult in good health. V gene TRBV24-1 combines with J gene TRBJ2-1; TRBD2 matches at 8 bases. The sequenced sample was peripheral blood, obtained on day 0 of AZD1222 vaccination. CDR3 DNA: TGTGCCACCAGTGAAGCCGGGACTAGCAATGAGCAGTTCTTC. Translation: CATSEAGTSNEQFF.